Following are 14 T cell receptor beta chains from one sample sequenced in a study of cytomegalovirus exposure and HLA in healthy donors listed by TCRdb under 2017. Libraries were made using the immunoSEQ multiplex PCR assay. TCRdb stores this immuneACCESS table with in-frame sequences only. Part of the clones is absent; in the studies checked, under half of the shortfall reflects unresolved V genes, and no reason is known for the rest. The sample has approximately 60,000 clones on record, around 90% of them singletons. The leading ten clones occupy 3% to 3.5% of the sample. The sample was PBMCs. These receptors all stem from a man younger than 35 in good health and CMV-seronegative.

This clone was counted once. The CDR3 protein is CASSLGDTGVETQYF. In DNA form, the CDR3 reads TGTGCCAGCAGCTTAGGAGACACAGGGGTGGAGACCCAGTACTTC. The gene calls are TRBV7-9 and TRBJ2-5; 7 nucleotides match TRBD1. V gave up 1 base and J gave up 5 bases; unmatched junction bases: 7. The length of the CDR3 is 15 residues. The germline V gene has CDR1 SEHNR and CDR2 FQNEAQ (reference sequence).

DNA of the CDR3: TGTGCCAGCAGCTTAGATCAGCGGAGGGGTGAGCAGTTCTTC. It translates to CASSLDQRRGEQFF. This rearrangement joins TRBV11-3 to TRBJ2-1; possibly TRBD2 for D (6 bases). V was clipped by 0 bases and J by 9 bases, with 12 bases between them. Germline-derived CDR1 and CDR2 are SGHNT and YENEEA. This CDR3 region has 14 residues.

CDR3 DNA: TGTGCCAGCAGCGTAGTAGGAGGGGCTGGGAACACTGAAGCTTTCTTT. Its translation is CASSVVGGAGNTEAFF. The gene calls are TRBV9 and TRBJ1-1; tentative D call: TRBD1 (5 bases). Germline CDR1 and CDR2: SGDLS and YYNGEE. V lost 0 bases and J 1 base, leaving 13 bases between the germline ends. There are 16 residues in the CDR3.

The chain is built from TRBV2 and TRBJ1-4, with D possibly TRBD1 on 5 matching bases. Germline CDR1 and CDR2: SNHLY and FYNNEI. V was clipped by 0 bases and J by 7 bases, with 12 bases between them. This CDR3 comprises 15 residues. The DNA of the CDR3 is TGTGCCAGCAGTGAAGCCGGGTACGGGGGTGAAAAACTGTTTTTT. It translates to CASSEAGYGGEKLFF.

The chain recombines TRBV9 with TRBJ1-1; D is ambiguous. V lost 3 bases, J lost 0 bases, and 6 bases lay in between. Per germline, CDR1 SGDLS and CDR2 YYNGEE. CDR3 length: 13 residues. DNA for the CDR3: TGTGCCAGCAGCGCCACAGTGAACACTGAAGCTTTCTTT. Translation: CASSATVNTEAFF.

The chain links TRBV29-1 to TRBJ2-5; possible D gene TRBD1, 5 bases. CDR3 length equals 17 residues. Germline V gene lookup returns CDR1 SQVTM and CDR2 ANQGSEA. V gave up 3 bases and J gave up 2 bases, with 22 bases separating them. The CDR3 protein is CSVEAWGRRGQQETQYF. The CDR3 nucleotides read TGCAGCGTTGAGGCATGGGGAAGAAGGGGCCAACAAGAGACCCAGTACTTC.

The chain recombines TRBV29-1 with TRBJ2-7, with D perhaps matching TRBD1 (6 bases). The CDR3 consists of 12 residues. Germline V gene lookup returns CDR1 SQVTM and CDR2 ANQGSEA. Trimming took 8 bases from V and 3 from J, leaving 14 bases between them. The CDR3 loop is CSPYWTDYEQYF. CDR3 nucleotide sequence: TGCAGCCCGTACTGGACAGACTACGAGCAGTACTTC.

The J gene is TRBJ1-2, the V gene TRBV29-1; 9 nucleotides align to TRBD1. Germline-derived CDR1 and CDR2 are SQVTM and ANQGSEA. V lost 7 bases, J lost 4 bases, and 7 bases stayed unmatched. This CDR3 has 13 residues. CDR3: CSADPGQGYGYTF. The CDR3 nucleotides read TGCAGCGCCGACCCGGGACAGGGCTATGGCTACACCTTC. Supplemented by reference TRBV29-1 and TRBJ1-2, the full variable domain reads SAVISQKPSRDICQRGTSLTIQCQVDSQVTMMFWYRQQPGQSLTLIATANQGSEATYESGFVIDKFPISRPNLTFSTLTVSNMSPEDSSIYLCSADPGQGYGYTFGSGTRLTVV.

The chain links TRBV4-2 to TRBJ2-7; 8 bases fit TRBD2. The CDR3 has 15 residues. CDR1 and CDR2 (germline): LGHNA, YNFKEQ. V gave up 0 bases and J gave up 7 bases; unmatched junction bases: 8. The CDR3 DNA reads as TGTGCCAGCAGCCAAGATTTGACGGGAGGGGGTGAGCAGTACTTC. Translated, it gives CASSQDLTGGGEQYF.

This clone has a single count. The rearrangement uses TRBV19 and TRBJ2-6, with TRBD2 matching 7 bases. In germline, CDR1 is LNHDA, CDR2 SQIVND (reference sequence). V gave up 7 bases and J gave up 2 bases; unmatched junction bases: 5. The CDR3 extends over 15 amino acids. As DNA, the CDR3 is TGTGCCAGTACCCTGGGGGGGGCTGGGGCCAACGTCCTGACTTTC. Amino acid sequence: CASTLGGAGANVLTF.

The V call is TRBV2, the J call TRBJ2-3, with 7 bases that match TRBD1. Per germline, CDR1 SNHLY and CDR2 FYNNEI. The CDR3 extends over 14 amino acids. The ends lost 7 bases at V and 6 bases at J; junction bases unmatched: 10. The CDR3 region is CASNSDRSGDTQYF. As DNA, the CDR3 is TGTGCCAGCAACTCGGACAGGAGTGGGGATACGCAGTATTTT.

This clone was counted a few times. The chain links TRBV29-1 to TRBJ2-1; TRBD2 matches at 7 bases. In germline, CDR1 is SQVTM, CDR2 ANQGSEA. Trimming removed 4 bases from V and 9 bases from J; junction bases left unmatched: 12. This CDR3 contains 14 residues. The chain's CDR3 is CSVGGGVPFGEQFF. CDR3 in DNA: TGCAGCGTTGGGGGGGGAGTCCCTTTCGGTGAGCAGTTCTTC.

A few counts support this clone. The junction departs from the called germline gene at one end, perhaps through a read error. This chain connects TRBV28 to TRBJ1-1, with D maybe TRBD1 (5 bases). The length of the CDR3 is 13 residues. Germline CDR1 reads MDHEN; CDR2 reads SYDVKM. The CDR3 DNA sequence: TGTGCCAGCACTTTACGGGGAGGGGCTGAAGCTTTCTTT. Its translation is CASTLRGGAEAFF.

The chain links TRBV18 to TRBJ1-5, with D perhaps TRBD1 (6 bases). CDR3 length: 17 amino acids. Germline-derived CDR1 and CDR2 are KGHSH and LQKENI. V was shortened by 4 bases and J by 2 bases, with 18 bases between the two germline ends. The CDR3, as DNA: TGTGCCAGCTCACAGGGGTTAAGGAACAGGGGCAATCAGCCCCAGCATTTT. Translating it yields CASSQGLRNRGNQPQHF.